This TCR beta chain emerged from a study of identical twins. Study conclusions and caveats: Out-of-frame TCR alpha sharing in monozygotic twins exceeded recombination model predictions. Twin pairs had excess sharing that was weaker in beta out-of-frame sequences.

V was trimmed by 0 bases and J by 0 bases, leaving 12 bases between them. This CDR3 has 17 amino acids. Germline CDR1 and CDR2: MGHRA and YSYEKL. Each CDR3 protein is one row after TCRdb ran MiXCR on the 5' RACE reads. The top ten clones hold about 0.3% of a sample with approximately 1.8 million distinct CDR3 sequences, about 30% of them seen once. Only healthy Caucasians were included as donors. This clonotype was detected a few times. Antigen unknown. The source is a newborn girl in good health. The chain is built from TRBV4-1 and TRBJ2-4; D is ambiguous. Sequencing was performed on cord blood. CDR3 coding DNA: TGCGCCAGCAGCCAAGAATATCGACTCTTAGCCAAAAACATTCAGTACTTC. Its protein product is CASSQEYRLLAKNIQYF.